The clone carrying this T cell receptor beta chain was recorded once. This sample stems from a study of blood T cell repertoires in COVID-19. Study overall: COVID-19 samples, acute and convalescent, were from the United States, Italy and Spain. Sources were T cells, B-cell-depleted T cells, or PBMCs; the material itself was cDNA or gDNA.

The CDR3 spans 15 residues. V was cut by 0 bases and J by 5 bases, with 12 bases left in between. From germline, CDR1 is LGHDT and CDR2 YNNKEL (reference sequence). Source study methods: For nucleated cells, counts were estimated from reference gene primer amplification. Data came from immunoSEQ multiplex PCR; TCRdb stores just in-frame clones and leaves some out. The V and J calls and clone size come from that table; D and trimming were worked out from the DNA. Among more than 100,000 clones, 70% to 90% were seen once, and the ten largest hold around 3.7%. The receptor's source is a woman aged 55-69 years with acute or convalescent COVID-19. Specimen: peripheral blood. This chain joins TRBV3-1 (or the pseudogene TRBV3-2) and TRBJ2-3; D gene ambiguous. The CDR3: CASSQDAFYIDTQYF. For the CDR3, the DNA is TGTGCCAGCAGCCAAGACGCCTTCTATATAGATACGCAGTATTTT.